The clone carrying this T cell receptor beta chain was counted only a few times. The data stem from a study of T-cell reconstitution after alpha-beta-depleted transplantation in children. Unique molecular identifiers were used to barcode this TCRbeta library. Via MiXCR, TCRdb re-called the PCR reads, giving one row per CDR3 protein. This table has about 230,000 distinct CDR3 sequences, 9% to 10% appearing once. Germline CDR1 is SGHRS and CDR2 is YFSETQ. The CDR3 totals 15 residues. V lost 3 bases and J lost 1; bases outside the gene matches: 3. This clonotype was sampled from a human donor who donated a stem cell graft to a child with SCID. The sample consisted of PBMCs from the stem cell graft donor, taken from the stem cell graft. The chain is built from TRBV5-1 and TRBJ2-1; 8 positions match TRBD1. Here the CDR3 DNA reads TGCGCCAGCAGCTCGACAGGGGTTTCCTACAATGAGCAGTTCTTC. Translating it yields CASSSTGVSYNEQFF.